The 27 T cell receptor beta chains in this list originate from one sample, sequenced in a study of identical twins. TCRdb called the 5' RACE reads again in MiXCR, with one record for every CDR3 protein. The table includes about 530,000 distinct CDR3 sequences, about 22% detected once. These data were likewise used in another study, on yellow fever vaccine responses in identical twins.

Sample: CD4+ T cells sorted from blood. Source of these receptors: a woman aged 18-35 years in good health.

The chain couples TRBV5-1 to TRBJ2-2; D unresolved. The V gene lost 3 bases and the J gene lost 6 bases, with 9 bases spanning the gap. Germline CDR1 reads SGHRS; CDR2 reads YFSETQ. This CDR3 has 13 amino acids. The CDR3 DNA follows: TGCGCCAGCAGCTCTGTTTCCGCCGGGGAGCTGTTTTTT. Residues: CASSSVSAGELFF. The full variable domain, rest sourced from reference TRBV5-1 and TRBJ2-2, is KAGVTQTPRYLIKTRGQQVTLSCSPISGHRSVSWYQQTPGQGLQFLFEYFSETQRNKGNFPGRFSGRQFSNSRSEMNVSTLELGDSALYLCASSSVSAGELFFGEGSRLTVL.

This clonotype was seen a few times. The chain uses TRBV18 and TRBJ1-1; tentative D call: TRBD1 (6 bases). Trimming stripped 2 bases from V and 7 bases from J, with 11 bases between. In germline, CDR1 is KGHSH, CDR2 LQKENI. The CDR3 is 13 residues long. The CDR3 sequence is CASSPNLQGEAFF. CDR3 in DNA: TGTGCCAGCTCACCAAACTTACAGGGTGAAGCTTTCTTT.

V and J are TRBV5-6 and TRBJ2-5; TRBD2 agrees at 8 bases. Germline CDR1 and CDR2: SGHDT and YYEEEE. The ends lost 4 bases at V and 4 bases at J; junction bases unmatched: 6. The CDR3 has 14 residues. This chain's CDR3 is CASSSGRVRETQYF. The CDR3 DNA is TGTGCCAGCAGCAGCGGGAGAGTGAGAGAGACCCAGTACTTC.

This chain connects TRBV2 to TRBJ1-6; unclear D gene. Germline CDR1 is SNHLY and CDR2 is FYNNEI. The CDR3 totals 11 residues. V lost 6 bases and J 10 bases, leaving 7 bases between the germline ends. The CDR3 DNA reads as TGTGCCAGCAGCGGTGACTCACCCCTCCACTTT. Its translation is CASSGDSPLHF.

CDR3 sequence (DNA): TGTGCCATCAGTCTTATACCGGGACAGACCTACAATGAGCAGTTCTTC. This gives the protein CAISLIPGQTYNEQFF. The rearrangement joins TRBV10-3 to TRBJ2-1, with TRBD1 identical over 7 bases. After removal of 5 bases from V and 2 bases from J, the junction contained 9 bases not matched to a gene. This CDR3 contains 16 residues. In germline, CDR1 is ENHRY, CDR2 SYGVKD.

The chain combines TRBV27 with TRBJ1-1; D is uncertain. This CDR3 is built from 13 residues. V shed 0 bases and J shed 11 bases, with 13 bases lying between them. Germline values: CDR1 MNHEY, CDR2 SMNVEV (reference sequence). The CDR3 sequence is CASSLSWAGVAFF. For the CDR3, the DNA is TGTGCCAGCAGTTTATCATGGGCTGGGGTGGCTTTCTTT.

The gene calls are TRBV5-1 and TRBJ1-5; 7 bases match TRBD1. The germline gives CDR1 SGHRS, CDR2 YFSETQ. The CDR3 has 16 amino acids. With V trimmed by 0 bases and J by 5 bases, 8 bases remained unmatched. The CDR3 is CASSLVGRGGDQPQHF. CDR3 DNA: TGCGCCAGCAGCTTGGTGGGCAGGGGGGGCGATCAGCCCCAGCATTTT.

The CDR3: CSAREYTNSYNEQFF. CDR3 DNA sequence: TGCAGTGCTAGAGAGTACACCAACTCCTACAATGAGCAGTTCTTC. The rearrangement joins TRBV20-1 to TRBJ2-1; D is uncertain. CDR3 size: 15 residues. The V gene's germline CDR1 is DFQATT and CDR2 SNEGSKA (reference sequence). Trimming removed 0 bases at V and 0 bases at J, with 9 bases between.

The rearrangement uses TRBV28 and TRBJ2-1; TRBD2 matches at 13 bases. The CDR3 consists of 15 residues. The V gene's germline CDR1 is MDHEN and CDR2 SYDVKM. The ends lost 6 bases at V and 7 bases at J; junction bases unmatched: 6. CDR3 bases: TGTGCCAGCAGACGACTAGCGGGGGGCCTAAATGAGCAGTTCTTC. Protein: CASRRLAGGLNEQFF.

This clonotype was recorded a few times. This CDR3 reads CAISESQGADTQYF. The CDR3 DNA follows: TGTGCCATCAGTGAGTCACAGGGGGCAGATACGCAGTATTTT. The J gene is TRBJ2-3, the V gene TRBV10-3, with TRBD1 matching over 8 bases. Germline V CDR1 and CDR2: ENHRY, SYGVKD. The J segment lost 4 bases and the V segment lost 0 bases, leaving 0 bases of the junction unmatched. This CDR3 comprises 14 residues.

The rearrangement joins TRBV12-3 or TRBV12-4 to TRBJ1-5, with D possibly being TRBD1 (5 bases). The CDR3 runs to 15 residues. Between the trimmed V and J ends, which lost 6 bases and 0 bases, there was a span of 12 bases. The CDR3 sequence: CASSPDTNSNQPQHF. DNA for the CDR3: TGTGCCAGCAGCCCGGACACGAATAGCAATCAGCCCCAGCATTTT.

The J gene is TRBJ2-3, the V gene TRBV6-1; TRBD1 matches at 9 bases. The CDR3 totals 17 residues. The germline gives CDR1 MNHNS, CDR2 SASEGT. V trimming: 5 bases; J trimming: 4 bases; junction bases outside the gene matches: 13. The CDR3 DNA is TGTGCCAGCAGTCAAAAGCACGGGACAGGGAGGTCAGATACGCAGTATTTT. As protein: CASSQKHGTGRSDTQYF.

This clonotype was seen more than once but under ten times. The chain has TRBV10-3 and TRBJ2-1; the match to TRBD2 covers 13 bases. V lost 11 bases and J lost 4; bases outside the gene matches: 5. CDR3 size: 14 residues. The germline CDR1 and CDR2 sequences are ENHRY and SYGVKD. CDR3 nucleotides: TGTGCCGCCGGACTAGCGGGAGTTTACAATGAGCAGTTCTTC. Translated: CAAGLAGVYNEQFF.

V usage is TRBV20-1 and J usage is TRBJ2-3; tentative D call: TRBD1 (5 bases). Trimming cost V 3 bases and J 2 bases, with 15 bases left between them. In germline, CDR1 is DFQATT, CDR2 SNEGSKA (reference sequence). CDR3 size: 15 residues. The CDR3 sequence is CSARPGQHLTDTQYF. In nucleotides, the CDR3 is TGCAGTGCTAGGCCCGGACAACATCTCACAGATACGCAGTATTTT.

There are many counts of this clonotype. CDR3 in DNA: TGCGCCATCGGGGGACAGAACAATGAGCAGTTCTTC. The encoded protein is CAIGGQNNEQFF. The chain links TRBV5-1 to TRBJ2-1; perhaps TRBD1 as D (7 bases). Looked up from germline, CDR1 is SGHRS and CDR2 is YFSETQ. Trimming cost V 9 bases and J 5 bases, with 12 bases left between them. The CDR3 has 12 residues.

The chain couples TRBV11-3 to TRBJ2-7; TRBD2 aligns across 10 bases. This CDR3 is built from 15 residues. The germline CDR1 and CDR2 sequences are SGHNT and YENEEA. Unmatched junction bases numbered 7, after V lost 3 bases and J lost 5 bases. The CDR3 spells CASSLVPSGRNEQYF. For the CDR3, the DNA is TGTGCCAGCAGCTTGGTGCCTAGCGGGAGAAACGAGCAGTACTTC.

This clonotype was observed a handful of times. The V and J genes are TRBV29-1 and TRBJ2-3, with 8 bases identical to TRBD1. Germline CDR1 reads SQVTM; CDR2 reads ANQGSEA. The CDR3 contains 15 residues. The trim removed 5 bases at V and 4 bases at J, leaving 11 bases unmatched. The CDR3 bases are TGCAGCGTTCCTTGGACAGGGACATTTGCAGATACGCAGTATTTT. It specifies CSVPWTGTFADTQYF.

This chain links TRBV20-1 with TRBJ2-3, with D unresolved. Looked up from germline, CDR1 is DFQATT and CDR2 is SNEGSKA (reference sequence). The V end lost 6 bases, the J end lost 0 bases, and 13 bases lay between the germline ends. This CDR3 is built from 14 residues. The CDR3 nucleotides are TGCAGTGCCCTCTTTAAGGCAAGCACAGATACGCAGTATTTT. This gives the protein CSALFKASTDTQYF.

This chain connects TRBV9 to TRBJ2-5; 8 nucleotides align to TRBD2. CDR3 size: 14 residues. V lost 6 bases, J lost 4 bases, and 8 bases stayed unmatched. CDR1 SGDLS and CDR2 YYNGEE come from the germline V gene. CDR3 region: CASMVGAGGETQYF. Here the CDR3 DNA reads TGTGCCAGCATGGTCGGGGCGGGAGGAGAGACCCAGTACTTC.

This clonotype was recorded at least ten times. The chain recombines TRBV3-1 with TRBJ2-5, with D unclear. Trimming removed 3 bases at V and 0 bases at J, with 14 bases between. The germline gives CDR1 LGHDT, CDR2 YNNKEL (reference sequence). The CDR3 consists of 16 residues. The CDR3 nucleotides are TGTGCCAGCAGCCAGGCCCTCCAGACCAACCAAGAGACCCAGTACTTC. The encoded protein is CASSQALQTNQETQYF.

In this sample, this clonotype turned up a few times. The rearrangement joins TRBV5-1 to TRBJ2-3; D not resolved. The CDR3 totals 15 residues. Trimming took 0 bases from V and 4 from J, leaving 12 bases between them. In germline, CDR1 is SGHRS, CDR2 YFSETQ. CDR3 nucleotides: TGCGCCAGCAGCTTGGCCTCGGAACCACCAGATACGCAGTATTTT. As protein: CASSLASEPPDTQYF.

The chain couples TRBV12-3 or TRBV12-4 to TRBJ1-5; possible D gene TRBD1, 5 bases. The germline V and J ends were trimmed by 9 bases and 3 bases, with 15 bases remaining between them. This CDR3 spans 14 amino acids. CDR3 loop: CASGLGQSNQPQHF. The CDR3 DNA is TGTGCCAGTGGGTTGGGGCAATCCAATCAGCCCCAGCATTTT.

The chain recombines TRBV7-6 with TRBJ2-2, with D unclear. Deletions cut 1 base from V and 2 bases from J, with 14 bases between. Germline-derived CDR1 and CDR2 are SGHVS and FNYEAQ. CDR3 size: 17 residues. CDR3 in DNA: TGTGCCAGCAGCTTAGGTCCGGGCTACCCAAACACCGGGGAGCTGTTTTTT. It is translated as CASSLGPGYPNTGELFF.

The chain is built from TRBV7-8 and TRBJ1-2, with D perhaps TRBD1 (5 bases). V shed 3 bases and J shed 6 bases, with 11 bases lying between them. Germline V gives CDR1 SGHVS, CDR2 FQNEAQ. This CDR3 is built from 13 residues. The CDR3 is CASSLGTRDGYTF. Here the CDR3 DNA reads TGTGCCAGCAGCTTGGGAACCAGGGATGGCTACACCTTC.

The chain couples TRBV29-1 to TRBJ2-5; the match to TRBD1 covers 10 bases. The CDR3 extends over 13 amino acids. Looked up from germline, CDR1 is SQVTM and CDR2 is ANQGSEA. Trimming at V came to 6 bases and at J to 5 bases, leaving 6 bases not matched to a gene. The CDR3 DNA reads TGCAGCGTCACGACAGGGGGCGTTGAGACCCAGTACTTC. Translating it yields CSVTTGGVETQYF. The full variable domain, its missing parts supplied by reference TRBV29-1 and TRBJ2-5, is SAVISQKPSRDICQRGTSLTIQCQVDSQVTMMFWYRQQPGQSLTLIATANQGSEATYESGFVIDKFPISRPNLTFSTLTVSNMSPEDSSIYLCSVTTGGVETQYFGPGTRLLVL.

As regards this clonotype: A junction end diverges from the germline sequence, so it may reflect a read error. This chain connects TRBV20-1 to TRBJ2-1; 15 bases agree with TRBD2. Germline CDR1 and CDR2: DFQATT and SNEGSKA (reference sequence). The CDR3 sequence is 16 residues long. CDR3 protein: CCARGGLAGGGNEQFF. CDR3 nucleotides: TGCTGTGCTAGAGGGGGACTAGCGGGAGGTGGGAATGAGCAGTTCTTC.

The chain joins TRBV28 to TRBJ2-1, with 9 bases identical to TRBD1. Germline loops: CDR1 MDHEN, CDR2 SYDVKM. Unmatched junction bases numbered 8, after V lost 7 bases and J lost 4 bases. The CDR3 is made up of 15 amino acids. The CDR3 sequence: CASKPRDRVYNEQFF. The DNA for the CDR3 is TGTGCCAGCAAACCCCGGGACAGGGTATACAATGAGCAGTTCTTC.